One T cell receptor beta chain is described in this entry. Its antigen remains unidentified. No per-base quality is available; no much larger clone lies one base away. This entry belongs to a study of blood T cell repertoires in COVID-19 (dated by TCRdb to 2020 to 2022). The study in broad terms: The collaborator samples originated in the United States, Italy and Spain and spanned the acute and convalescent phases of COVID-19. Sample metadata almost always included a de-identified subject ID, COVID-19 status, age in years and sex. The material from the prospective study consisted of cDNA or gDNA derived from T cells, B-cell-depleted T cells, or PBMCs. The repertoires were made available in a free public database intended to serve as a resource for research on the immune response to SARS-CoV-2. The samples were drawn from two sources: the first 160 participants of the ongoing ImmuneRACE study, and 1,000 to 1,500 subjects contributed by 6 global collaborators. Where available, HLA class I and class II types were taken from metadata supplied by the sample provider and were not determined by assay-based typing. Subjects who had been exposed to COVID-19, were actively infected with it, or had recovered from it provided the deeply sampled blood TCRbeta repertoires that made up the dataset.

The immunoSEQ Assay, a bias-controlled multiplex PCR, was used to amplify TCRbeta CDR3 regions from genomic DNA. Per the source publication's procedure: The number of nucleated cells in each sample was estimated by amplification of reference gene primers within the assay. Sequence reads were collapsed and filtered to measure the absolute abundance of every unique TCRbeta CDR3 rearrangement. Productive Simpson clonality was computed per sample as the square root of Simpson's diversity index over productive rearrangements. The table was pulled from immuneACCESS by TCRdb, which kept in-frame rearrangements only. Such tables lose some clones; where checked, under half of the loss comes from unresolved V genes, and the rest has no known cause. V, J and clone size derive from that table, while D and trimming were established from the DNA sequence. The sample table holds about 220,000 clones, of which approximately 78% were seen once. The top ten hold 5.2% of the sample.

V loses 4 bases of germline sequence and J loses 7 bases, and the interval between the two ends is 13 bases. The germline V gene gives CDR1 as MDHEN and CDR2 as SYDVKM. From cysteine to phenylalanine, the CDR3 is 13 amino acids long. The only DNA kept is the CDR3, 39 bases in frame from the first base. In Seattle, one collaborating source enrolled patients while the infection was active and tracked those patients longitudinally over the course of disease. The collaborating institutions used their own protocols to collect whole blood in K2EDTA tubes. Collaborator samples were shipped for TCRbeta analysis as frozen whole blood, isolated PBMCs, or DNA extracted from either sample type. Broader findings and caveats from the paper: Clinical and demographic metadata were provided uncurated, with the amount varying by source and participant.

This TCR was recovered from a woman aged 70 to 79 with COVID-19, enrolled during active disease. Recombination joined TRBV28 with TRBJ1-1; the D gene remains uncertain. The material sequenced was peripheral blood. CDR3 sequence: CASSSGDYLEAFF. The nucleotide sequence reads TGTGCCAGCAGTTCGGGCGACTACCTTGAAGCTTTCTTT.